This T cell receptor beta chain emerged from a study of beta chain features in type 1 diabetes. The CDR3 length is 14 residues. Germline V CDR1 and CDR2: MDHEN, SYDVKM. V was trimmed by 6 bases and J by 3 bases, leaving 12 bases between them. The investigators reverse transcribed all of the isolated RNA, so they sequenced expressed TCRB transcripts. Sequencing used immunoSEQ multiplex PCR; TCRdb keeps in-frame clones, though not all of them. The sample lists about 930,000 clones; roughly a sixth were seen once. The sequencing sample was made of naive CD4+ T cells from blood. The J gene is TRBJ1-5, the V gene TRBV28, with D uncertain. The sequence was collected from a woman under 30 in good health. CDR3 sequence: CASRGSNHNQPQHF. The CDR3 DNA reads as TGTGCCAGCAGAGGTAGCAATCACAATCAGCCCCAGCATTTT.